This T cell receptor beta chain was retrieved from a study of monozygotic twins with inflammatory bowel disease. Input per TCR library consisted of about 3.5 ug of total RNA. The template-switching step introduced UMIs that carried a 6-nucleotide sample barcode. TCRdb reprocessed the 5' RACE reads and stores each CDR3 protein as one record, lacking DNA. In total, the table holds approximately 380,000 distinct CDR3 sequences. CDR1 is SEHNR, CDR2 FQNEAQ, per germline (reference sequence). The CDR3 length is 15 residues. This chain links TRBV7-9 with TRBJ1-6; no DNA is available, so the TRBD1 call from TCRdb remains unchecked. Input material: blood. The clonotype comes from a human donor with ulcerative colitis or Crohn's disease, or a healthy co-twin of an affected twin (not recorded which). CDR3 residues: CASSFRTGGISPLHF.